Listed below are T cell receptor beta chains from one sample, sequenced in a study of regulatory T cells in long-lasting Graves disease. TCRdb used MiXCR to reprocess the multiplex PCR reads, holding one entry per CDR3 protein. In the table there are 700,000 or so distinct CDR3 sequences, 25% to 30% of which are singletons. The specimen was peripheral blood mononuclear cells (PBMCs), collected when the disease was refractory, from a patient treated with antithyroid drugs. Every receptor here comes from a female donor with Graves disease. The CDR3 runs from the conserved cysteine through the conserved F or W. Fields, in order: clone size, D gene, CDR3 length, J gene, V gene, CDR3 protein, CDR3 DNA. D genes are given only for firm matches. Rows give clone size only sometimes, using once, few, many, or a class for an expanded clone.

>many|TRBD1|15|TRBJ1-5|TRBV28
CASSLGGNGNQPQHF
TGTGCCAGCAGCTTAGGGGGCAATGGCAATCAGCCCCAGCATTTT
>few|-|15|TRBJ1-3|TRBV5-1
CASSEWPDSGNTIYF
TGCGCCAGCAGCGAGTGGCCAGACTCTGGAAACACCATATATTTT
>few|-|13|TRBJ1-2|TRBV27
CASSLLGIAGYTF
TGTGCCAGCAGTTTACTAGGGATTGCTGGCTACACCTTC
>-|TRBD1|14|TRBJ1-3|TRBV28
CASSYGTGGNTIYF
TGTGCCAGCAGTTACGGGACAGGTGGAAACACCATATATTTT
>-|-|17|TRBJ2-2|TRBV7-2
CASRDFLLTLNTGELFF
TGTGCCAGCAGGGACTTTCTTCTAACCCTAAACACCGGGGAGCTGTTTTTT
>few|TRBD2|14|TRBJ2-5|TRBV11-2
CASRWGGIQETQYF
TGTGCCAGCCGTTGGGGGGGGATCCAAGAGACCCAGTACTTC
>-|-|12|TRBJ2-1|TRBV6-2/TRBV6-3
CASSGISNEQFF
TGTGCCAGCAGTGGGATTTCCAATGAGCAGTTCTTC
>few|TRBD2|15|TRBJ2-7|TRBV7-9
CASSLPGLAGHEQYF
TGTGCCAGCAGCCTACCGGGACTAGCGGGCCACGAGCAGTACTTC
>-|TRBD2|13|TRBJ2-7|TRBV20-1
CSARVAGAGEQYF
TGCAGTGCTAGAGTAGCGGGAGCCGGCGAGCAGTACTTC
>-|-|13|TRBJ2-1|TRBV20-1
CSAGVQPYNEQFF
TGCAGTGCCGGAGTCCAACCCTACAATGAGCAGTTCTTC
>few|-|13|TRBJ1-1|TRBV28
CASSLAQGLEAFF
TGTGCCAGCAGTTTAGCTCAGGGTCTTGAGGCTTTCTTT
>-|TRBD1|12|TRBJ1-1|TRBV6-1
CASTQGGSEAFF
TGTGCCAGCACTCAGGGGGGGTCAGAAGCTTTCTTT
>-|-|14|TRBJ1-6|TRBV14
CASSQKGGGSSLHF
TGTGCCAGCAGCCAAAAAGGGGGAGGGTCGTCCCTCCACTTT
>few|-|13|TRBJ1-2|TRBV29-1
CSVEAGARPGYTF
TGCAGCGTTGAAGCGGGGGCGCGACCTGGCTACACCTTC
>-|-|14|TRBJ1-1|TRBV6-1
CASRDGAMNTEAFF
TGTGCCAGCAGGGACGGGGCTATGAACACTGAAGCTTTCTTT
>many|-|14|TRBJ1-1|TRBV6-5
CASSYSRGNTEAFF
TGTGCCAGCAGTTACTCGAGGGGGAACACTGAAGCTTTCTTT
>-|-|17|TRBJ1-2|TRBV10-3
CAISESKKVGTSYGYTF
TGTGCCATCAGTGAGTCGAAGAAGGTCGGTACGTCCTATGGCTACACCTTC
>few|-|15|TRBJ2-1|TRBV7-9
CASTLDRAFYNEQFF
TGTGCCAGCACCTTGGACAGAGCCTTTTACAATGAGCAGTTCTTC
>-|-|18|TRBJ2-4|TRBV11-2
CASSSLWVTSQKTPIQYF
TGTGCCAGCAGCTCCCTCTGGGTCACTAGCCAAAAAACTCCCATTCAGTACTTC
>-|-|14|TRBJ2-7|TRBV12-3/TRBV12-4
CASSPSSTVHEQYF
TGTGCCAGCAGTCCATCATCGACAGTTCACGAGCAGTACTTC
>many|TRBD1|15|TRBJ1-2|TRBV28
CASSLPGQGNYGYTF
TGTGCCAGCAGCTTACCTGGACAGGGTAACTATGGCTACACCTTC
>-|TRBD2|16|TRBJ2-1|TRBV6-1
CASSERLAGNGNEQFF
TGTGCCAGCAGTGAGCGACTAGCGGGAAATGGGAATGAGCAGTTCTTC
>few|-|13|TRBJ2-7|TRBV11-2
CASSYERANEQYF
TGTGCCAGCAGTTATGAACGGGCTAACGAGCAGTACTTC
>-|-|17|TRBJ1-4|TRBV10-3
CAISEARGGAVNEKLFF
TGTGCCATCAGTGAGGCGCGAGGGGGGGCCGTTAATGAAAAACTGTTTTTT
>-|-|14|TRBJ2-7|TRBV7-3
CASSLRSATYEQYF
TGTGCCAGCAGCTTACGGTCAGCTACCTACGAGCAGTACTTC
>few|-|15|TRBJ1-5|TRBV28
CASSLFGIRDQPQHF
TGTGCCAGCAGTTTATTTGGGATTCGCGATCAGCCCCAGCATTTT
>-|-|16|TRBJ2-5|TRBV19
CASSMGNLRGGETQYF
TGTGCCAGTAGTATGGGGAATCTGAGGGGTGGTGAGACCCAGTACTTC
>-|TRBD2|15|TRBJ2-2|TRBV20-1
CSARLAGGNTGELFF
TGCAGTGCTCGACTAGCGGGAGGAAACACCGGGGAGCTGTTTTTT
>few|-|12|TRBJ2-4|TRBV20-1
CSAEEGKNIQYF
TGCAGTGCAGAGGAGGGGAAAAACATTCAGTACTTC
>many|TRBD1|15|TRBJ1-1|TRBV28
CASSPGGTGVTEAFF
TGTGCCAGCAGCCCAGGCGGGACAGGAGTCACTGAAGCTTTCTTT
>few|TRBD1|14|TRBJ1-1|TRBV2
CASNGQGSGTEAFF
TGTGCCAGCAACGGACAGGGTTCGGGCACTGAAGCTTTCTTT
>-|-|13|TRBJ1-3|TRBV29-1
CSVGWVPGNTIYF
TGCAGCGTTGGCTGGGTCCCTGGAAACACCATATATTTT
>-|-|15|TRBJ1-2|TRBV15
CATANDRFYNYGYTF
TGTGCCACCGCGAACGACAGGTTTTATAACTATGGCTACACCTTC
>many|-|10|TRBJ2-5|TRBV11-2
CASSGQTQYF
TGTGCCAGCAGTGGTCAGACCCAGTACTTC
>many|-|13|TRBJ1-1|TRBV28
CASSLYMNTEAFF
TGTGCCAGCAGCTTATACATGAACACTGAAGCTTTCTTT
>-|-|17|TRBJ1-5|TRBV28
CASSTGPLSGGNQPQHF
TGTGCCAGCAGTACGGGACCCCTAAGTGGAGGCAATCAGCCCCAGCATTTT
>many|-|16|TRBJ1-1|TRBV28
CASSLFRGVLGTEAFF
TGTGCCAGCAGTTTGTTCCGAGGGGTATTGGGCACTGAAGCTTTCTTT
>few|-|11|TRBJ2-1|TRBV12-3/TRBV12-4
CASSLKVGQFF
TGTGCCAGCAGTTTAAAAGTTGGGCAGTTCTTC
>many|-|12|TRBJ1-2|TRBV2
CASSESYGGYTF
TGTGCCAGCAGTGAATCTTATGGTGGCTACACCTTC
>-|TRBD1|19|TRBJ1-1|TRBV6-1
CASSGTTGAGGNWVTEAFF
TGTGCCAGCAGTGGAACCACAGGGGCTGGGGGTAATTGGGTCACTGAAGCTTTCTTT
>-|TRBD1|15|TRBJ1-1|TRBV13
CASSLGDRGNTEAFF
TGTGCCAGCAGCTTAGGGGACAGGGGGAACACTGAAGCTTTCTTT
>few|-|15|TRBJ2-7|TRBV27
CASSLGLQSSYEQYF
TGTGCCAGCAGTTTGGGACTCCAAAGCTCCTACGAGCAGTACTTC
>many|-|15|TRBJ1-2|TRBV12-3/TRBV12-4
CASSSRQPGYYGYTF
TGTGCCAGCAGTTCCCGACAGCCCGGGTACTATGGCTACACCTTC
>few|-|11|TRBJ2-2|TRBV3-1
CASSQFGELFF
TGTGCCAGCAGCCAATTCGGGGAGCTGTTTTTT
>-|-|15|TRBJ2-1|TRBV6-2/TRBV6-3
CASSYPQGAYNEQFF
TGTGCCAGCAGTTACCCACAGGGAGCTTACAATGAGCAGTTCTTC
>-|-|17|TRBJ1-6|TRBV6-2/TRBV6-3
CASSSYGSTLNNSLLHF
TGTGCCAGCAGTTCCTACGGATCTACCCTAAATAATTCACTCCTCCACTTT
>-|-|15|TRBJ1-5|TRBV6-1
CASSSTQGGNQPQHF
TGTGCCAGCAGCTCAACCCAGGGTGGCAATCAGCCCCAGCATTTT
>-|-|15|TRBJ2-3|TRBV27
CASSSLGRETDTRYF
TGTGCCAGCAGTTCCCTAGGGCGGGAAACAGATACGCGGTATTTT
>-|-|13|TRBJ2-3|TRBV12-5
CASGFQPLDTQYF
TGTGCTAGTGGTTTCCAACCACTAGATACGCAGTATTTT
>many|-|12|TRBJ1-1|TRBV28
CASSLSHTEAFF
TGTGCCAGCAGCCTTAGTCACACTGAAGCTTTCTTT
>-|-|15|TRBJ1-4|TRBV29-1
CSVAIEGWANEKLFF
TGCAGCGTTGCAATTGAGGGTTGGGCGAATGAAAAACTGTTTTTT
>few|-|13|TRBJ2-5|TRBV6-2/TRBV6-3
CASSRTVRETQYF
TGTGCCAGCAGTCGGACAGTTCGAGAGACCCAGTACTTC
>-|-|12|TRBJ1-6|TRBV5-5
CASSFRVTPLHF
TGTGCCAGCAGCTTTCGGGTGACACCCCTCCACTTT
>many|TRBD1|15|TRBJ1-2|TRBV28
CASSSPQGANYGYTF
TGTGCCAGCAGTTCCCCACAGGGGGCCAACTATGGCTACACCTTC
>many|TRBD1|14|TRBJ1-2|TRBV12-3/TRBV12-4
CASSPGTGYEGYTF
TGTGCCAGCAGCCCCGGGACAGGGTACGAAGGCTACACCTTC
>-|TRBD1|13|TRBJ1-5|TRBV6-1
CASGDHRGQPQHF
TGTGCCAGCGGCGACCACAGGGGGCAGCCCCAGCATTTT
>-|-|15|TRBJ1-5|TRBV18
CASSPPTASNQPQHF
TGTGCCAGCTCACCTCCGACGGCTAGCAATCAGCCCCAGCATTTT
>-|TRBD2|17|TRBJ2-7|TRBV10-2
CASSEKVSGLASYEQYF
TGCGCCAGCAGTGAGAAAGTTTCGGGACTAGCATCCTACGAGCAGTACTTC
>-|TRBD1|15|TRBJ1-4|TRBV13
CASSNRTGGYEKLFF
TGTGCCAGCAGCAACCGGACAGGGGGCTATGAAAAACTGTTTTTT